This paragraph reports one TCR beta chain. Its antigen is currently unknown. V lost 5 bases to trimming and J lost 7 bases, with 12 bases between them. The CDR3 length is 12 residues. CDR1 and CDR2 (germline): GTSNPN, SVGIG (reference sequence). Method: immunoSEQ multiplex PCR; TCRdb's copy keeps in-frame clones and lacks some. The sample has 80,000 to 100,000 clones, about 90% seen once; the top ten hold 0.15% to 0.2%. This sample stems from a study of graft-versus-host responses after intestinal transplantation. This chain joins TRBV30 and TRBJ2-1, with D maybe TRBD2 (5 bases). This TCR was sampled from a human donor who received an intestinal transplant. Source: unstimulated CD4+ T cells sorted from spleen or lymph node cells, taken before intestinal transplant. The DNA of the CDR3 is TGTGCCTGGGGACTCTGGTGGAATGAGCAGTTCTTC. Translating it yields CAWGLWWNEQFF.